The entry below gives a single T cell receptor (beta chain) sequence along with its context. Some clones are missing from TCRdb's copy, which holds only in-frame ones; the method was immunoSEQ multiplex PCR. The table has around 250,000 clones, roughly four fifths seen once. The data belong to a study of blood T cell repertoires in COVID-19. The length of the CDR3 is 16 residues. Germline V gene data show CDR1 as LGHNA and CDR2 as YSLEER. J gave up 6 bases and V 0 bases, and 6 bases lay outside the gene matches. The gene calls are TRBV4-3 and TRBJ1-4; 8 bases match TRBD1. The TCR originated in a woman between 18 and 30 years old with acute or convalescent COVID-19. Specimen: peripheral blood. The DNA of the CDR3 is TGCGCCAGCAGCCAAGAGCCGCGGGGACAGGATGAAAAACTGTTTTTT. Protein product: CASSQEPRGQDEKLFF.